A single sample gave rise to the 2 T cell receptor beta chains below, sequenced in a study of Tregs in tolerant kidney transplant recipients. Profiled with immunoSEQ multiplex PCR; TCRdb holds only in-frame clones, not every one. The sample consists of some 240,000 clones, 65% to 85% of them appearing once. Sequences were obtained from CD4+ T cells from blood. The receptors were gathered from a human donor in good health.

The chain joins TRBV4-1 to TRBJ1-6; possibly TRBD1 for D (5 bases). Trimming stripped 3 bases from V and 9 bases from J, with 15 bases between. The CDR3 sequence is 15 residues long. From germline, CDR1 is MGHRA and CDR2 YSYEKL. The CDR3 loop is CASSHPGRGGSPLHF. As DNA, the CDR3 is TGCGCCAGCAGCCATCCAGGGCGAGGCGGTTCACCCCTCCACTTT.

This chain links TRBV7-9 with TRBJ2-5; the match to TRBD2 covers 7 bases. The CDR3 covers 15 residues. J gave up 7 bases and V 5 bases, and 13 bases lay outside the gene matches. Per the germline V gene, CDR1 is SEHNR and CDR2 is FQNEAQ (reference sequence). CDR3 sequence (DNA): TGTGCCAGCAGCCCCTCCGCAACTACGGGAGGGACCCAGTACTTC. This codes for CASSPSATTGGTQYF.